What follows describes a single TCR beta chain. This sequence may be a read error, since a much larger clone differs from it by one base. The sample originates from a study of CD8+CD57+ T cells in acquired aplastic anemia. Overall study: Quantities of DNA derived from sorted CD4+ and CD8+ cells averaged approximately 3.3 ug. Researchers reported that healthy donors averaged about 11 million reads for CD4+ cells.

The study profiled TCR beta VDJ and CDR3 using genomic DNA as template. TCRdb called the reads again in MiXCR, with one record for every CDR3 protein. The sample consists of about 180,000 distinct CDR3 sequences, about half of them appearing once. V shed 8 bases and J shed 0 bases, with 15 bases lying between them. This CDR3 is 15 amino acids long. Germline CDR1 is MNHNS and CDR2 is SASEGT. The sequencing input was sorted CD4+, CD8+, or CD8+CD57+ T cells (not recorded which) from PBMCs. This chain uses TRBV6-1 with TRBJ2-3; D remains unclear. This TCR derives from a human donor in good health. The DNA of the CDR3 is TGTGCCAGCGGTCCTCACACCGGGAGCACAGATACGCAGTATTTT. As protein: CASGPHTGSTDTQYF.